This is a list of T cell receptor beta chains from one sample in a study of cytomegalovirus exposure and HLA in healthy donors. The data were produced by immunoSEQ multiplex PCR, yet TCRdb's version contains in-frame clones alone and is incomplete. The table records about 190,000 clones, around 84% of them present only once. The sequenced material came from PBMCs. The receptors shown here come from a woman between 50 and 59 years old in good health and CMV-seropositive. The CDR3 runs from the conserved cysteine through the conserved F or W. D genes are given only for firm matches. Clone size is stated in some rows and not others, as once, few, many or a class when expanded.

j_gene,abundance,d_gene,v_gene,CDR3nt,CDR3aa
TRBJ2-1,NA,NA,TRBV20-1,TGCAGTGCCATAATAGAGAATGAGCAGTTCTTC,CSAIIENEQFF
TRBJ2-2,NA,TRBD2,TRBV7-3,TGTGCCAGCAGCTGGGGGGGCACCGGGGAGCTGTTTTTT,CASSWGGTGELFF
TRBJ1-2,NA,NA,TRBV28,TGTGCCAGCAGTACCTCCTCGGGACACCTCTATGGCTACACCTTC,CASSTSSGHLYGYTF
TRBJ2-2,NA,NA,TRBV12-5,TGTGCTAGTGCCTGTGAAGACCGGGGAGCTGTTTTT,CASACEDRGAVF
TRBJ2-3,few,NA,TRBV18,TGTGCCAGCTCACCAACCGCAGGCCGCGATACGCAGTATTTT,CASSPTAGRDTQYF
TRBJ1-4,NA,TRBD1,TRBV28,TGTGCCAGCAGTCCGTCGGACAGGGGCGGGGAAAAACTGTTTTTT,CASSPSDRGGEKLFF
TRBJ2-2,once,NA,TRBV4-2,TGTGCCAGCAGCGTAGCGGAATTGGACACCGGGGAGCTGTTTTTT,CASSVAELDTGELFF
TRBJ2-5,NA,NA,TRBV28,TGTGCCAGCAGTCACGGACAGGGACTACAAGAGACCCAGTACTTC,CASSHGQGLQETQYF
TRBJ2-7,NA,NA,TRBV6-6,TGTGCCAGCAGTCCAGCGCAGGGGTACGGCTACGAGCAGTACTTC,CASSPAQGYGYEQYF
TRBJ2-7,once,TRBD1,TRBV5-6,TGTGCCAGCAGCTTGGACAGGGGAGTAAGCGAGCAGTACTTC,CASSLDRGVSEQYF
TRBJ1-2,NA,TRBD1,TRBV19,TGTGCCAGTAGTATTTCCCCCGACAGGGGGCTTCGGTATGGCTACACCTTC,CASSISPDRGLRYGYTF
TRBJ2-5,NA,TRBD2,TRBV7-9,TGTGCCAGCAGCTCCCGGAGAGCGGGGGGTACGGAGACCCAGTACTTC,CASSSRRAGGTETQYF
TRBJ1-1,once,NA,TRBV9,TGTGCCAGCAGCGTAGCCCCGACAGTGAACACTGAAGCTTTCTTT,CASSVAPTVNTEAFF
TRBJ2-2,few,NA,TRBV5-1,TGCGCCAGCAGCATGGAGGGGGCGGTCGGGGAGCTGTTTTTT,CASSMEGAVGELFF
TRBJ1-2,NA,TRBD1,TRBV15,TGTGCCACCAGTGGACAGGGGGCAGGCGGCTACACCTTC,CATSGQGAGGYTF
TRBJ1-2,once,TRBD1,TRBV27,TGTGCCAGCAGCCCTAACCCAGGGGGCGTGGAAGGCTACACCTTC,CASSPNPGGVEGYTF
TRBJ1-1,few,NA,TRBV11-2,TGTGCCAGCAGCTTAGGAACCGGGATCATCATGAACACTGAAGCTTTCTTT,CASSLGTGIIMNTEAFF
TRBJ2-3,NA,TRBD2,TRBV28,TGTGCCAGCAGTTTAGCGGGGGTCACAGATACGCAGTATTTT,CASSLAGVTDTQYF
TRBJ1-5,NA,TRBD1,TRBV14,TGTGCCAGCAGCCAAGTGACAGGGCAAAGGGGATATAGCAATCAGCCCCAGCATTTT,CASSQVTGQRGYSNQPQHF
TRBJ2-1,once,TRBD1,TRBV6-1,TGTGCCAGCAGCCGGGCGGACAGGGGCTACAATGAGCAGTTCTTC,CASSRADRGYNEQFF
TRBJ2-1,NA,TRBD2,TRBV9,TGTGCCAGCAGCGTAGCGGGACTAGCGGGGGCCAATGAGCAGTTCTTC,CASSVAGLAGANEQFF
TRBJ1-2,NA,TRBD1,TRBV19,TGTGCCAGTAGTTCCGGGACAGGGCAATACTATGGCTACACCTTC,CASSSGTGQYYGYTF
TRBJ1-3,once,NA,TRBV15,TGTGCCACCAGCAGAGATGTCGGGTCTGGAAACACCATATATTTT,CATSRDVGSGNTIYF
TRBJ2-6,NA,NA,TRBV29-1,TGCAGTTTTACAGTCTCTGGGGCCAACGTCCTGACTTTC,CSFTVSGANVLTF